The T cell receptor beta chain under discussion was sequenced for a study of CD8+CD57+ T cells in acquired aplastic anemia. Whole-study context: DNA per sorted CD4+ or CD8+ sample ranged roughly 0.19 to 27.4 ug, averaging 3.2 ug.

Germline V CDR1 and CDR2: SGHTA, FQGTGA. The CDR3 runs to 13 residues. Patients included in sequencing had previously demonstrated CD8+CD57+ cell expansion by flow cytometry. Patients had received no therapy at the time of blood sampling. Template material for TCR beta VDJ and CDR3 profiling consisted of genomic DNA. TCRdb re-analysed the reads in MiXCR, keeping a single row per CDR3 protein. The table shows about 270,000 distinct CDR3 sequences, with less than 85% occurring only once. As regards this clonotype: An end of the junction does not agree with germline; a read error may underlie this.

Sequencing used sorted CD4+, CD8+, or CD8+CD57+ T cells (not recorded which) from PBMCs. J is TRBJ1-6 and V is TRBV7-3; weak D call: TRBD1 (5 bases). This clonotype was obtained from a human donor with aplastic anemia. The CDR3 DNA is TGTGCCAGCAGCCTGACAGAGGGTGCACCCCTCAACTTT. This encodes CASSLTEGAPLNF.